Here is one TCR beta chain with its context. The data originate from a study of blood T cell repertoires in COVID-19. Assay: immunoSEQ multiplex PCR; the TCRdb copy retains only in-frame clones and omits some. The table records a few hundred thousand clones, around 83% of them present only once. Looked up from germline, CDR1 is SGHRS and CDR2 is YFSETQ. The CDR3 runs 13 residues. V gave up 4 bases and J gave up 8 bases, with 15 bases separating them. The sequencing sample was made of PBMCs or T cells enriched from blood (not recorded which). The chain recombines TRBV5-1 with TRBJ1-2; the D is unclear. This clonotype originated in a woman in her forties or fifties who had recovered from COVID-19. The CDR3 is CASSISGEGGYTF. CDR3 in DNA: TGCGCCAGCAGCATAAGCGGGGAAGGGGGCTACACCTTC.